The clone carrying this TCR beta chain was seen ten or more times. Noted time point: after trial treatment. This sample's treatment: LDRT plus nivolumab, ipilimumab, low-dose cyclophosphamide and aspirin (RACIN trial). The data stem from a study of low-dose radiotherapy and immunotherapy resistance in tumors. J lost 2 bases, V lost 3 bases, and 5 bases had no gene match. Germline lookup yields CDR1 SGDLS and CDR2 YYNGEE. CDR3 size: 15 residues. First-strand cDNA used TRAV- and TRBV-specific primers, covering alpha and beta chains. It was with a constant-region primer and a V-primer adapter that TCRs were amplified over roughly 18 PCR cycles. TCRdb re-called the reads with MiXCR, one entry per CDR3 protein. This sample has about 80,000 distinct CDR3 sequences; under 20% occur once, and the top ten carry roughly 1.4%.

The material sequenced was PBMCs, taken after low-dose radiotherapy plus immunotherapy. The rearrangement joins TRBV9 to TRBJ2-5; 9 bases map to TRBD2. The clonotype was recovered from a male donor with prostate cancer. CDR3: CASSALAGKQETQYF. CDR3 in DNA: TGTGCCAGCAGCGCTCTAGCGGGAAAACAAGAGACCCAGTACTTC. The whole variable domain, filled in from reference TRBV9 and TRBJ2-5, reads DSGVTQTPKHLITATGQRVTLRCSPRSGDLSVYWYQQSLDQGLQFLIQYYNGEERAKGNILERFSAQQFPDLHSELNLSSLELGDSALYFCASSALAGKQETQYFGPGTRLLVL.